Each of the 2 T cell receptor beta chains below was sequenced from the same sample in a study of beta chain features in type 1 diabetes. The investigators reverse transcribed all of the isolated RNA, so they sequenced expressed TCRB transcripts. Sequencing used immunoSEQ multiplex PCR; TCRdb keeps in-frame clones, though not all of them. The sample has some 60,000 clones; about 55% are singletons. Sequencing was carried out using Tregs from blood. These receptors came from a woman between 18 and 29 years old in good health.

This chain links TRBV12-5 with TRBJ1-1; TRBD1 is a possible D gene (6 bases). V lost 2 bases and J 0 bases, leaving 7 bases between the germline ends. The CDR3 is 14 amino acids. Germline V CDR1 and CDR2: LGHNT, FRNRAP. The CDR3 spells CASGLTGLNTEAFF. DNA for the CDR3: TGTGCTAGTGGTTTGACAGGGCTGAACACTGAAGCTTTCTTT.

The CDR3 nucleotides read TGCAGTGTAGGGGAAGAGACCCAGTACTTC. Residues: CSVGEETQYF. The chain joins TRBV20-1 to TRBJ2-5; possible D gene TRBD1, 5 bases. This CDR3 has 10 amino acids. Trimming cost V 7 bases and J 3 bases, with 6 bases left between them. Looked up from germline, CDR1 is DFQATT and CDR2 is SNEGSKA (reference sequence).